Shown below are 19 T cell receptor beta chains from a single sample sequenced in a study of beta chain features in type 1 diabetes (dated by TCRdb to 2016 to 2019). Libraries were made using the immunoSEQ multiplex PCR assay. The entire isolated RNA was reverse transcribed using the High Capacity cDNA Reverse Transcription Kit, and thus expressed TCRB transcripts were sequenced. TCRdb took over this immuneACCESS table, retaining in-frame rearrangements with V and J assigned. Such tables are incomplete; in checked studies, under half of the missing clones stem from an unresolved V gene, and the remainder is unexplained. The sample includes about 330,000 clones, with about 11% observed a single time. The ten top clones hold about 0.015% of the sample. Sequencing was carried out using naive CD4+ T cells from blood. In light of the paper, this sample's cell subset or site label describes: true naive CD4+ T cells. The receptors were sampled from a woman under 40 in good health.

This clone was counted between two and nine times. J is TRBJ2-1 and V is TRBV11-2; 9 positions match TRBD1. Germline V gives CDR1 SGHAT, CDR2 FQNNGV. The J segment lost 3 bases and the V segment lost 1 base, leaving 4 bases of the junction unmatched. The CDR3 is made up of 16 amino acids. CDR3 residues: CASSLGGQGSYNEQFF. The CDR3 nucleotides read TGTGCCAGCAGCTTAGGGGGACAGGGAAGCTACAATGAGCAGTTCTTC.

This clone was seen only a few times. Other DNA sequences within the sample encode an identical CDR3. The V call is TRBV18, the J call TRBJ1-5, with D possibly matching TRBD1 (6 bases). The CDR3 is 15 residues long. The germline V gene has CDR1 KGHSH and CDR2 LQKENI. The V end was cut by 3 bases, the J end by 0 bases, with 9 bases between. For the CDR3, the DNA is TGTGCCAGCTCACCTGGACAGAATAGCAATCAGCCCCAGCATTTT. Its protein product is CASSPGQNSNQPQHF.

The chain recombines TRBV15 with TRBJ1-1, with D uncertain. V shed 2 bases and J shed 1 base, with 14 bases lying between them. Germline-derived CDR1 and CDR2 are LNHNV and YYDKDF (reference sequence). The CDR3 is 16 residues long. The CDR3, as DNA: TGTGCCACCAGCAGAAATCCACTGTCGGGGAACACTGAAGCTTTCTTT. Its translation: CATSRNPLSGNTEAFF.

This clone has a handful of counts. The V and J genes are TRBV4-2 and TRBJ2-3; TRBD1 agrees at 9 bases. The V gene end was trimmed by 5 bases and the J gene end by 2 bases; junction bases not matched to a gene: 8. This CDR3 region has 16 residues. Germline-derived CDR1 and CDR2 are LGHNA and YNFKEQ. The CDR3 protein is CASSSDRGFTTDTQYF. In DNA form, the CDR3 reads TGTGCCAGCAGCTCGGACAGGGGATTCACCACAGATACGCAGTATTTT.

The chain has TRBV6-6 and TRBJ2-4, with a tentative D call TRBD2 (5 bases). This CDR3 is built from 14 residues. The V end was cut by 2 bases, the J end by 5 bases, with 10 bases between. CDR1 MNHNY and CDR2 SVGAGI come from the germline V gene (reference sequence). In nucleotides, the CDR3 is TGTGCCAGCAGTTACCCCTGGCGGGAAAACATTCAGTACTTC. Residues: CASSYPWRENIQYF.

CDR3 bases: TGTGCCAGCAGCCCGCGGAGGACAGGGGGCACTGAAGCTTTCTTT. Its protein is CASSPRRTGGTEAFF. The V gene is TRBV9, the J gene TRBJ1-1, with 10 bases lining up with TRBD1. Germline V gives CDR1 SGDLS, CDR2 YYNGEE. The length of the CDR3 is 15 residues. J lost 4 bases, V lost 4 bases, and 7 bases had no gene match. Variable domain in full (rest from reference TRBV9 and TRBJ1-1): DSGVTQTPKHLITATGQRVTLRCSPRSGDLSVYWYQQSLDQGLQFLIQYYNGEERAKGNILERFSAQQFPDLHSELNLSSLELGDSALYFCASSPRRTGGTEAFFGQGTRLTVV.

This chain joins TRBV28 and TRBJ2-7; the D gene is possibly TRBD1 (6 bases). Germline CDR1 is MDHEN and CDR2 is SYDVKM. V shed 10 bases and J shed 2 bases, with 6 bases lying between them. This CDR3 has 10 amino acids. CDR3 in DNA: TGTGCCACAGGGGCCTACGAGCAGTACTTC. It encodes CATGAYEQYF. The entire variable domain, with the rest obtained from reference TRBV28 and TRBJ2-7, is as follows: DVKVTQSSRYLVKRTGEKVFLECVQDMDHENMFWYRQDPGLGLRLIYFSYDVKMKEKGDIPEGYSVSREKKERFSLILESASTNQTSMYLCATGAYEQYFGPGTRLTVT.

This clone turned up a few times. The chain joins TRBV18 to TRBJ2-7; 12 bases are shared with TRBD1. The junction had 6 bases not matched to a gene; V was cut back by 0 bases and J by 3 bases. Germline CDR1 is KGHSH and CDR2 is LQKENI. The CDR3 runs to 17 residues. The CDR3 DNA is TGTGCCAGCTCACCACCGGCTGGGACAGGGGGCCACTACGAGCAGTACTTC. The encoded protein is CASSPPAGTGGHYEQYF.

This rearrangement joins TRBV19 to TRBJ2-3, with 8 bases matching TRBD1. Looked up from germline, CDR1 is LNHDA and CDR2 is SQIVND (reference sequence). This CDR3 region has 17 residues. With V trimmed by 0 bases and J by 3 bases, 8 bases remained unmatched. CDR3 DNA sequence: TGTGCCAGTAGTATAGAAGCCAGGGGGCAAAAGACAGATACGCAGTATTTT. This sequence encodes CASSIEARGQKTDTQYF. Full variable domain (rest looked up from reference TRBV19 and TRBJ2-3): DGGITQSPKYLFRKEGQNVTLSCEQNLNHDAMYWYRQDPGQGLRLIYYSQIVNDFQKGDIAEGYSVSREKKESFPLTVTSAQKNPTAFYLCASSIEARGQKTDTQYFGPGTRLTVL.

Only a few counts were recorded for this clone. V gene TRBV20-1 combines with J gene TRBJ2-1; TRBD2 matches 9 bases. CDR3 size: 11 residues. Losses at the gene ends were 1 base for V and 15 bases for J; bases not matched to a gene: 4. Germline V lookup: CDR1 DFQATT, CDR2 SNEGSKA (reference sequence). CDR3 nucleotides: TGCAGTGCTAGAGCTAGCGGGATCCCGTTCTTC. Protein: CSARASGIPFF.

This clone was detected a few times. J is TRBJ2-5 and V is TRBV27, with TRBD1 matching 8 bases. This CDR3 comprises 13 residues. The V gene end was trimmed by 4 bases and the J gene end by 6 bases; junction bases not matched to a gene: 4. Germline-derived CDR1 and CDR2 are MNHEY and SMNVEV (reference sequence). The CDR3: CASSSDRVKTQYF. The CDR3 bases are TGTGCCAGCAGTTCGGACAGGGTGAAGACCCAGTACTTC.

This clone turned up a few times. The identical CDR3 is also encoded by other nucleotide sequences in the sample. CDR3 sequence: CASSLVSYEQYF. The CDR3 region has the DNA TGTGCCAGCAGCTTAGTGAGCTACGAGCAGTACTTC. This chain joins TRBV7-2 and TRBJ2-7; D gene uncertain. This CDR3 contains 12 residues. V gave up 1 base and J gave up 3 bases, with 4 bases separating them. From germline, CDR1 is SGHTA and CDR2 FQGNSA.

This clone was seen a few times. The chain uses TRBV7-9 and TRBJ2-2; weak D call: TRBD2 (5 bases). Germline V gene sequence: CDR1 SEHNR, CDR2 FQNEAQ (reference sequence). The CDR3 runs 14 residues. V dropped 2 bases and J dropped 5 bases, with 9 bases sitting between them. The CDR3 bases are TGTGCCAGCAGCTTAAGCGGTTTTACCGGGGAGCTGTTTTTT. Amino acids: CASSLSGFTGELFF.

The J gene is TRBJ2-7, the V gene TRBV27; TRBD1 might be the D (6 bases). The CDR3 loop spans 13 amino acids. Germline V gene lookup returns CDR1 MNHEY and CDR2 SMNVEV (reference sequence). Trimming removed 4 bases from V and 4 bases from J, with 11 bases in between. CDR3 residues: CASSSHQGYEQYF. DNA for the CDR3: TGTGCCAGCAGTTCACACCAGGGGTACGAGCAGTACTTC.

The chain is built from TRBV7-9 and TRBJ2-5; perhaps TRBD1 as D (5 bases). V dropped 3 bases and J dropped 3 bases, with 11 bases sitting between them. The CDR3 is 14 residues long. Germline V lookup: CDR1 SEHNR, CDR2 FQNEAQ (reference sequence). Here the CDR3 DNA reads TGTGCCAGCAGCTTTTCATGGGGCGAAGAGACCCAGTACTTC. Translated: CASSFSWGEETQYF.

The table lists this clone with a few counts. The CDR3 protein is CSVTRGTSGGSSYNEQFF. The CDR3 coding sequence is TGCAGCGTCACCCGGGGGACTAGCGGTGGGAGCTCCTACAATGAGCAGTTCTTC. The chain links TRBV29-1 to TRBJ2-1; 11 bases agree with TRBD2. There are 18 residues in the CDR3. CDR1 and CDR2 (germline): SQVTM, ANQGSEA. V was pared by 6 bases and J by 0 bases, with 13 bases of the junction left unmatched.

The chain combines TRBV7-2 with TRBJ1-3, with D uncertain. The germline V gene encodes CDR1 SGHTA and CDR2 FQGNSA. The CDR3 totals 15 residues. Trimming took off 3 bases at V and 6 bases at J, with 15 bases between the two ends. The DNA of the CDR3 is TGTGCCAGCAGCTTTTCGCCCGGGTTATCAAACACCATATATTTT. This encodes CASSFSPGLSNTIYF.

V usage is TRBV9 and J usage is TRBJ2-1; D gene unclear. The CDR3 consists of 16 residues. V gave up 0 bases and J gave up 2 bases, with 12 bases separating them. CDR1 is SGDLS, CDR2 YYNGEE, per germline. The CDR3 DNA reads as TGTGCCAGCAGCGTAGCTTCGTCAGGCCCCTACAATGAGCAGTTCTTC. It translates to CASSVASSGPYNEQFF.

This clone was counted between two and nine times. J is TRBJ2-3 and V is TRBV19; 10 bases fit TRBD2. The CDR3 length is 16 residues. V lost 7 bases, J lost 4 bases, and 11 bases stayed unmatched. Germline V lookup: CDR1 LNHDA, CDR2 SQIVND (reference sequence). As DNA, the CDR3 is TGTGCCAGTAAGCCTAGCGGGAGAGGTTGGGCAGATACGCAGTATTTT. Its protein is CASKPSGRGWADTQYF.